This TCR beta chain was captured by sequencing in a study of shared clonotypes between healthy human individuals. The data were produced by immunoSEQ multiplex PCR, yet TCRdb's version contains in-frame clones alone and is incomplete. Here the sample spans millions of clones, around 93% being singletons. Naivety among CD8 cells was defined by CD45RO negativity and positive CCR7 selection, thereby excluding terminally differentiated effector memory CD45RA+ cells. This clone was counted between two and nine times. V lost 2 bases to trimming and J lost 3 bases, with 7 bases between them. Looked up from germline, CDR1 is SNHLY and CDR2 is FYNNEI. The CDR3 is made up of 14 amino acids.

Sample: naive CD8+ T cells from PBMCs. The chain couples TRBV2 to TRBJ1-4; no clear D. This TCR came from a man between 18 and 35 years old in good health. Some clones in this sample may be carry-over from other donors' samples. The CDR3 region has the DNA TGTGCCAGCAGTGAACGGCAGGCTAATGAAAAACTGTTTTTT. This translates into CASSERQANEKLFF.